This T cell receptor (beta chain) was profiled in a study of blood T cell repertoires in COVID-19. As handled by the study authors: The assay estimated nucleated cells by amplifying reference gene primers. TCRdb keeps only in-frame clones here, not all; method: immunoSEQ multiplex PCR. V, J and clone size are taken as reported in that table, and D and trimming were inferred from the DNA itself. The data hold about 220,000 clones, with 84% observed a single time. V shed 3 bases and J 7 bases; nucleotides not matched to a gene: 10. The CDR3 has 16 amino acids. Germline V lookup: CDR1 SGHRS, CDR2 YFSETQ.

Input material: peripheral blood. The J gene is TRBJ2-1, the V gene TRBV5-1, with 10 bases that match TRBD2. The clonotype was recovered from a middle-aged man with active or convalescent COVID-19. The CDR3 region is CASSSSTSGKGNEQFF. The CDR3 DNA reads TGCGCCAGCAGCTCAAGTACTAGCGGGAAGGGGAATGAGCAGTTCTTC.